The entry below gives a single TCR beta chain sequence along with its context. Antigen specificity is unknown. These data come from a study of T cells in Graves' hyperthyroidism and ophthalmopathy. Points from the study as a whole: Stable hyperthyroidism and ophthalmopathy were separated using 13 V-J signatures. Blood shared most expanded thyroid clonotypes above 0.001. The model foresaw ophthalmopathy a median around seven months prior to onset.

RNA transcripts served as the template for amplifying TCR beta CDR3 regions. Using the HTBI primer set, a first-round RT-PCR was run on the TCR CDR3. TCRdb itself ran the multiplex PCR reads through MiXCR, one entry per CDR3 protein. Of 610,000 or so distinct CDR3 sequences listed, around 46% are singletons. Diagnosis of hyperthyroidism was new in patients aged 18 to 65, and its duration was under 2 months. This CDR3 is 15 amino acids long. V lost 2 bases, J lost 3 bases, and 7 bases stayed unmatched. The V gene's germline CDR1 is SGHNT and CDR2 YYREEE (reference sequence). The receptor was derived from a woman younger than 30 with Graves' hyperthyroidism. V usage is TRBV5-4 and J usage is TRBJ2-7, with 8 nucleotides matching TRBD1. The sequencing input was peripheral blood or thyroid tissue (not recorded which). CDR3 coding DNA: TGTGCCAGCAGCTTATCGACAGGGGTATTCTACGAGCAGTACTTC. Translating it yields CASSLSTGVFYEQYF.